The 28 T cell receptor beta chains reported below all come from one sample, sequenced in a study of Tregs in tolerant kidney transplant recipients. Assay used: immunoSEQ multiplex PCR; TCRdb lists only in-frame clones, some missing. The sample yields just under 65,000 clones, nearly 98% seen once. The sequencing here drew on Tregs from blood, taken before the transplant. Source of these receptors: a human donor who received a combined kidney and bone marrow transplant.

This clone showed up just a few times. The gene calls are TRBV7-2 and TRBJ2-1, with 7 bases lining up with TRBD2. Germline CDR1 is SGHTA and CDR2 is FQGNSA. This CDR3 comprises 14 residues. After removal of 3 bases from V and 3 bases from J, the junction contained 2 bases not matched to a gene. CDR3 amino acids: CASSLASGYNEQFF. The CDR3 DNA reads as TGTGCCAGCAGCTTGGCTAGCGGCTACAATGAGCAGTTCTTC.

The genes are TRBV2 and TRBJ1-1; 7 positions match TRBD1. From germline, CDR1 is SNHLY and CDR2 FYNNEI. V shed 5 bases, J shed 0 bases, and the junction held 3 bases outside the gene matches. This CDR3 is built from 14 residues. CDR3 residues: CASSKGQMNTEAFF. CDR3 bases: TGTGCCAGCAGTAAGGGACAGATGAACACTGAAGCTTTCTTT.

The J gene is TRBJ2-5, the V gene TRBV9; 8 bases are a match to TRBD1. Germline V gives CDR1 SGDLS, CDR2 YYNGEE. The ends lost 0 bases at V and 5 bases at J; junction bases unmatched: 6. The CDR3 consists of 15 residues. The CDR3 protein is CASSVGQGARETQYF. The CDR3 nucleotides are TGTGCCAGCAGCGTAGGGCAGGGGGCGCGTGAGACCCAGTACTTC.

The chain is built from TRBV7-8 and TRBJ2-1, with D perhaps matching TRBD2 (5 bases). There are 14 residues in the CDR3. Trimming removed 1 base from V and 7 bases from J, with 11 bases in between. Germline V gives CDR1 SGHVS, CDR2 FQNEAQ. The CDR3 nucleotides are TGTGCCAGCAGCTTAGGCGCCAGAGGGAATGAGCAGTTCTTC. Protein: CASSLGARGNEQFF.

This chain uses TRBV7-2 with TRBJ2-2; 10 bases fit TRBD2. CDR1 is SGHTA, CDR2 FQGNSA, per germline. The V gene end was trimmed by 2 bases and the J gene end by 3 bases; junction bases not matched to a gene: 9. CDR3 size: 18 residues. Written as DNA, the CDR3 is TGTGCCAGCAGCTTACCGGTGTCAGCGGGAGGGGACACCGGGGAGCTGTTTTTT. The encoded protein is CASSLPVSAGGDTGELFF.

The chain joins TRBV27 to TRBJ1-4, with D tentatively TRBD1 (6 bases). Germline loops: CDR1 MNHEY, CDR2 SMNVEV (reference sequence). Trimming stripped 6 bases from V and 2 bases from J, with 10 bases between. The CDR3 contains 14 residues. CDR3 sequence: CASRRQGTNEKLFF. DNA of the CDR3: TGTGCCAGCAGACGTCAGGGGACTAATGAAAAACTGTTTTTT.

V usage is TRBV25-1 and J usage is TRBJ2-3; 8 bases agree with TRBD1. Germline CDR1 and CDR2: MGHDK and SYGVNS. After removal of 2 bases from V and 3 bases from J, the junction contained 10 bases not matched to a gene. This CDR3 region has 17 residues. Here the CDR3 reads CASSERAGGTKTDTQYF. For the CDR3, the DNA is TGTGCCAGCAGTGAAAGGGCAGGGGGCACAAAGACAGATACGCAGTATTTT.

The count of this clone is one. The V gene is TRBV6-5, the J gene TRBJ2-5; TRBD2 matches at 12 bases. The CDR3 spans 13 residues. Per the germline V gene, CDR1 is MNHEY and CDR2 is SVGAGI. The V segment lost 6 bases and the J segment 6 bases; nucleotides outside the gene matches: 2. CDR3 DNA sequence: TGTGCCAGCAGCGGACTAGCGGGACAGACCCAGTACTTC. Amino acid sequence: CASSGLAGQTQYF.

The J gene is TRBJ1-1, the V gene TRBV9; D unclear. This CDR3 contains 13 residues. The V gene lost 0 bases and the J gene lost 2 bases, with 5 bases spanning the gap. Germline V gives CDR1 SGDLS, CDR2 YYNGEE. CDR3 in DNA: TGTGCCAGCAGCGTAGATATCAACACTGAAGCTTTCTTT. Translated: CASSVDINTEAFF. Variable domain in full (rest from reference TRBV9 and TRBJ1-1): DSGVTQTPKHLITATGQRVTLRCSPRSGDLSVYWYQQSLDQGLQFLIQYYNGEERAKGNILERFSAQQFPDLHSELNLSSLELGDSALYFCASSVDINTEAFFGQGTRLTVV.

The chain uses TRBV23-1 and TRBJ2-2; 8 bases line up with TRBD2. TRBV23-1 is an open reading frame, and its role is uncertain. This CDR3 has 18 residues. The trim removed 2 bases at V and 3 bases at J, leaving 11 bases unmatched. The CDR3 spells CASSQLREGSTDTGELFF. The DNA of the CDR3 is TGCGCCAGCAGTCAACTCCGGGAGGGAAGCACTGACACCGGGGAGCTGTTTTTT.

The CDR3 sequence: CASRLTGTLDGYTF. The CDR3 coding sequence is TGTGCCAGCAGATTGACCGGGACTCTGGATGGCTACACCTTC. The rearrangement uses TRBV6-5 and TRBJ1-2; TRBD1 is a possible D gene (5 bases). The germline CDR1 and CDR2 sequences are MNHEY and SVGAGI. This CDR3 spans 14 amino acids. V shed 6 bases and J shed 6 bases, with 17 bases lying between them.

The CDR3 coding sequence is TGTGCCTGGAGTTACTCCGGGACAGGGGAATACGAGCAGTACTTC. This codes for CAWSYSGTGEYEQYF. V gene TRBV30 combines with J gene TRBJ2-7; 10 bases are shared with TRBD1. Germline V lookup: CDR1 GTSNPN, CDR2 SVGIG (reference sequence). CDR3 size: 15 residues. V was clipped by 2 bases and J by 4 bases; unmatched bases: 8. Full variable domain (missing parts from reference TRBV30 and TRBJ2-7): SQTIHQWPATLVQPVGSPLSLECTVEGTSNPNLYWYRQAAGRGLQLLFYSVGIGQISSEVPQNLSASRPQDRQFILSSKKLLLSDSGFYLCAWSYSGTGEYEQYFGPGTRLTVT.

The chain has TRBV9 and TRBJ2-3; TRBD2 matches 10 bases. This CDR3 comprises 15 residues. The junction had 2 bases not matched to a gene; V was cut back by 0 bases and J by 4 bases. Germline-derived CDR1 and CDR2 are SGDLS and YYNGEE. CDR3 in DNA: TGTGCCAGCAGCGTAGCTAGCGGGAGCGCAGATACGCAGTATTTT. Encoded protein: CASSVASGSADTQYF.

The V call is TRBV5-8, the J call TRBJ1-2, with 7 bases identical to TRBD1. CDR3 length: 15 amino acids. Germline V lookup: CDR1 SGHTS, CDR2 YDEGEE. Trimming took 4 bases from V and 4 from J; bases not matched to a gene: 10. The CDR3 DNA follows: TGTGCCAGCAGCCTACGGGACAGTGTCCTCTATGGCTACACCTTC. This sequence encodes CASSLRDSVLYGYTF. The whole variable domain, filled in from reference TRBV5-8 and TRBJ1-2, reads EAGVTQSPTHLIKTRGQQATLRCSPISGHTSVYWYQQALGLGLQFLLWYDEGEERNRGNFPPRFSGRQFPNYSSELNVNALELEDSALYLCASSLRDSVLYGYTFGSGTRLTVV.

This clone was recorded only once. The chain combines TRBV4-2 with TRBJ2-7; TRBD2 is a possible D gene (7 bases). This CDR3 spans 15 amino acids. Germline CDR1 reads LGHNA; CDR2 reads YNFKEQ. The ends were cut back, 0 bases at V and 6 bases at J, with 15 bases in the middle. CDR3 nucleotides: TGTGCCAGCAGCCAAGAGCCGGGGGGCCCGCTCGAGCAGTACTTC. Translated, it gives CASSQEPGGPLEQYF.

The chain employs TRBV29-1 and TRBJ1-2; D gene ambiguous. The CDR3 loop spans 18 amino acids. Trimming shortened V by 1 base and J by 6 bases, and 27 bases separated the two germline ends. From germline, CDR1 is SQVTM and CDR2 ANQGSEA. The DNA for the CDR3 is TGCAGCGTTGAAGTGGTACGGGGTATGAGGGTTGAAGGGCATGGCTACACCTTC. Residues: CSVEVVRGMRVEGHGYTF.

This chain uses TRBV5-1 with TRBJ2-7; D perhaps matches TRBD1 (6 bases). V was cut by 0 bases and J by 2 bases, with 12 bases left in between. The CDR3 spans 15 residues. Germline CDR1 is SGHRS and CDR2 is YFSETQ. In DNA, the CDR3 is TGCGCCAGCAGCTTGGGGGGACATGAGACCTACGAGCAGTACTTC. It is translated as CASSLGGHETYEQYF.

The CDR3 loop is CASSQANANTGELFF. Written as DNA, the CDR3 is TGCGCCAGCAGCCAGGCAAACGCGAACACCGGGGAGCTGTTTTTT. The chain carries TRBV4-3 and TRBJ2-2; D remains ambiguous. Germline CDR1 and CDR2: LGHNA and YSLEER. The CDR3 is 15 amino acids. Trimming took 3 bases from V and 0 from J, leaving 8 bases between them.

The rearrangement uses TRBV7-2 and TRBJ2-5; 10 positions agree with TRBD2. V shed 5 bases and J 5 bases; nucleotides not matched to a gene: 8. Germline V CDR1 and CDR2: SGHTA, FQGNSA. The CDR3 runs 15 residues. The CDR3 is CASSPERGGLETQYF. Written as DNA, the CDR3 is TGTGCCAGCAGCCCTGAGCGGGGGGGCCTGGAGACCCAGTACTTC. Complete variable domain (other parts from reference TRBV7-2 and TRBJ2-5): GAGVSQSPSNKVTEKGKDVELRCDPISGHTALYWYRQSLGQGLEFLIYFQGNSAPDKSGLPSDRFSAERTGGSVSTLTIQRTQQEDSAVYLCASSPERGGLETQYFGPGTRLLVL.

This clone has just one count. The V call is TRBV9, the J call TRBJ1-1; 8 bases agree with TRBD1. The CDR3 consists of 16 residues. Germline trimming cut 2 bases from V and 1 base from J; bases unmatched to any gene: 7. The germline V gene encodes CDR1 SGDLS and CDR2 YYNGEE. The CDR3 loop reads CASSVAGGPKNTEAFF. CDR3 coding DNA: TGTGCCAGCAGCGTCGCAGGGGGCCCAAAGAACACTGAAGCTTTCTTT. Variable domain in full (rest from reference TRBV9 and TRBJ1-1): DSGVTQTPKHLITATGQRVTLRCSPRSGDLSVYWYQQSLDQGLQFLIQYYNGEERAKGNILERFSAQQFPDLHSELNLSSLELGDSALYFCASSVAGGPKNTEAFFGQGTRLTVV.

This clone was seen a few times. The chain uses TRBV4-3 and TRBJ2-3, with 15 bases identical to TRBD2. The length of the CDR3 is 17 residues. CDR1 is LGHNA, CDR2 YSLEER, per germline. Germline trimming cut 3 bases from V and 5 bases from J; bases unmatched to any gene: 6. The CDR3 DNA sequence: TGCGCCAGCAGCCAGCTTAGGACTAGCGGGAGGGGAGATACGCAGTATTTT. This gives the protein CASSQLRTSGRGDTQYF.

CDR3 region: CASRSRQGRYNEQFF. CDR3 DNA: TGTGCCAGCAGAAGTAGACAGGGCAGGTACAATGAGCAGTTCTTC. The J gene is TRBJ2-1, the V gene TRBV2; 7 bases match TRBD1. CDR1 is SNHLY and CDR2 is FYNNEI in the germline V gene. The CDR3 is made up of 15 amino acids. V gave up 6 bases and J gave up 4 bases; unmatched junction bases: 9. Full variable domain (outside the CDR3, taken from reference TRBV2 and TRBJ2-1): EPEVTQTPSHQVTQMGQEVILRCVPISNHLYFYWYRQILGQKVEFLVSFYNNEISEKSEIFDDQFSVERPDGSNFTLKIRSTKLEDSAMYFCASRSRQGRYNEQFFGPGTRLTVL.

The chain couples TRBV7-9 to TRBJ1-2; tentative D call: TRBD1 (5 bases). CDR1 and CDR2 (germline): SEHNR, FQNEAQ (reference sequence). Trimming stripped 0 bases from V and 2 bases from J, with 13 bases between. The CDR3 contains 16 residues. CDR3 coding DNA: TGTGCCAGCAGCTTAGCGACGACAGCCCTGAACTATGGCTACACCTTC. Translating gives CASSLATTALNYGYTF.

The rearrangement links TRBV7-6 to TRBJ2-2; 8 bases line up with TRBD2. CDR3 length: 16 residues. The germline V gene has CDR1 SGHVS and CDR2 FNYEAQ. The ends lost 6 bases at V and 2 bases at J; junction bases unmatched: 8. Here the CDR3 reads CASSINSGGNTGELFF. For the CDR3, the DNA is TGTGCCAGCAGTATAAACAGCGGGGGCAACACCGGGGAGCTGTTTTTT.

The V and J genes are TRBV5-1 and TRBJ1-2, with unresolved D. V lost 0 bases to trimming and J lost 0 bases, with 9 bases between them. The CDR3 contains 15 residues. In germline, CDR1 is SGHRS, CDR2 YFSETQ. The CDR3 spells CASSLGLATNYGYTF. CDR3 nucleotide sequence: TGCGCCAGCAGCTTGGGGTTAGCAACTAACTATGGCTACACCTTC.

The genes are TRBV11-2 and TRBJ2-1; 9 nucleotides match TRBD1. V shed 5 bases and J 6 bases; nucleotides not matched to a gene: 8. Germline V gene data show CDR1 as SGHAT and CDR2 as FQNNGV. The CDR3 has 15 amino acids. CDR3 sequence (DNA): TGTGCCAGCAGCCCGAGGACAGGGGTGGGCAATGAGCAGTTCTTC. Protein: CASSPRTGVGNEQFF.

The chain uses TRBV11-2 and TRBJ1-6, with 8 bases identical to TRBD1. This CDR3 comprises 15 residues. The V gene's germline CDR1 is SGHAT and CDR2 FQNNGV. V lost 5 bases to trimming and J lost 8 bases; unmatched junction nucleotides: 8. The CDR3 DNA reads TGTGCCAGCAGCACCAGGACAGGGCGGGATTCACCCCTCCACTTT. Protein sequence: CASSTRTGRDSPLHF. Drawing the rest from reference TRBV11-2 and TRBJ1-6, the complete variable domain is EAGVAQSPRYKIIEKRQSVAFWCNPISGHATLYWYQQILGQGPKLLIQFQNNGVVDDSQLPKDRFSAERLKGVDSTLKIQPAKLEDSAVYLCASSTRTGRDSPLHFGNGTRLTVT.

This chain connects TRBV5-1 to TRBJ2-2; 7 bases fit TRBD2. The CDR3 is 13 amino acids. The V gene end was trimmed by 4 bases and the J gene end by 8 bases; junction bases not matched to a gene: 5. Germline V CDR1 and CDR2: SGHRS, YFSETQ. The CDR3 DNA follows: TGCGCCAGCAGCAGTAGCGGGTATGGGGAGCTGTTTTTT. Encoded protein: CASSSSGYGELFF.